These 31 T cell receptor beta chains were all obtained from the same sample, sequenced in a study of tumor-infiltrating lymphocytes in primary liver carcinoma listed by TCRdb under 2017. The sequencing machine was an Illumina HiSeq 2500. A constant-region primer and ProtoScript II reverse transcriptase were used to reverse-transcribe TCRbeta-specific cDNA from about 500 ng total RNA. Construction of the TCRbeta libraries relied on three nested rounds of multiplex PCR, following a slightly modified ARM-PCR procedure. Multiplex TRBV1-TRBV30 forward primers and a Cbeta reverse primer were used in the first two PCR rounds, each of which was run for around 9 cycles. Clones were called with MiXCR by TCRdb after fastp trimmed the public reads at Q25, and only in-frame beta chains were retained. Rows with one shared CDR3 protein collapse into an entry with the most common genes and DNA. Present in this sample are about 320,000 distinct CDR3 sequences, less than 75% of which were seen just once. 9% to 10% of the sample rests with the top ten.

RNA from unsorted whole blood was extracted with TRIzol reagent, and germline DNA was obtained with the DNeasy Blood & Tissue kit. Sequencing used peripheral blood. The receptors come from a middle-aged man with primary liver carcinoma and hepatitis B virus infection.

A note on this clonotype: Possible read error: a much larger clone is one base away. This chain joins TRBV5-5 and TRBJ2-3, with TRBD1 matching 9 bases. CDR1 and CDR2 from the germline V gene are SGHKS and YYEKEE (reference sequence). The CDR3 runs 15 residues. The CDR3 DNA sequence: TGTACCAGCAGCTCCGGGGGACAGGGAACGGATACGCAGTATTTT. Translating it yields CTSSSGGQGTDTQYF.

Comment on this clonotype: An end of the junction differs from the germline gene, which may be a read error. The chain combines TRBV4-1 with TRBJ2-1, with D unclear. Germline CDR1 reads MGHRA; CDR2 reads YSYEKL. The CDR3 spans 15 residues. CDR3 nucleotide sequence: TGCGCCAGCAGCCAAGTCTGGACCACCACCAATAAGCAGTTCTTC. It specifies CASSQVWTTTNKQFF.

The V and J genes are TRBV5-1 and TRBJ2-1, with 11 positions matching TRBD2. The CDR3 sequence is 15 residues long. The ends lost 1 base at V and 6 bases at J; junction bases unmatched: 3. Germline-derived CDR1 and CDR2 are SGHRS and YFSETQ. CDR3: CASSLTSGSLNEQFF. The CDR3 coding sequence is TGCGCCAGCAGCTTGACTAGCGGGAGTCTCAATGAGCAGTTCTTC.

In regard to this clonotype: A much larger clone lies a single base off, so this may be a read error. The CDR3, as DNA: TGTGCCAGCAGCGAGGGACAGGGGGTTCCACAAGGAGAGACCCAGTACTTC. Translation: CASSEGQGVPQGETQYF. This chain links TRBV5-4 with TRBJ2-5, with 11 bases aligning to TRBD1. V lost 4 bases and J lost 4; bases outside the gene matches: 12. From germline, CDR1 is SGHNT and CDR2 YYREEE (reference sequence). CDR3 length equals 17 residues.

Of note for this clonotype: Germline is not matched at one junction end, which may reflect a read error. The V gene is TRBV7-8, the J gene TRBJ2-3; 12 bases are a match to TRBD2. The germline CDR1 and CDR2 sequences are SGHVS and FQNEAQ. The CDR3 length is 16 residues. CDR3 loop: CTSSFLAGGLTDTQYF. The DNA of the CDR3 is TGTACCAGCAGCTTCCTAGCGGGAGGGCTCACAGATACGCAGTATTTT.

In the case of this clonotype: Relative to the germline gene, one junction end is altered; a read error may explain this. The CDR3 region is CATSQAARTDTQYF. The CDR3 bases are TGCGCCACCAGCCAAGCTGCCCGCACAGATACGCAGTATTTT. The chain links TRBV4-3 to TRBJ2-3; the D is unclear. Germline V CDR1 and CDR2: LGHNA, YSLEER. CDR3 length equals 14 residues.

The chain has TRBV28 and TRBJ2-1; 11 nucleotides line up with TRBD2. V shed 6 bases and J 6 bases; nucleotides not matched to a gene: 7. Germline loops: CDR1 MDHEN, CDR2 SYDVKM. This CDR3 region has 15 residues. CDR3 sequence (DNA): TGTGCCAGCAGACCCGGGACTAGCGGTTGCAATGAGCAGTTCTTC. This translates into CASRPGTSGCNEQFF.

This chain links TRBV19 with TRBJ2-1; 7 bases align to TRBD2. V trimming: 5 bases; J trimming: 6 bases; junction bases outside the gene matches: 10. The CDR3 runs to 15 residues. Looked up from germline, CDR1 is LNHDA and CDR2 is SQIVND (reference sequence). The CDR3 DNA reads TGTGCCAGTAGTGGCCATCTAGCGGATCCCAATGAGCAGTTCTTC. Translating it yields CASSGHLADPNEQFF.

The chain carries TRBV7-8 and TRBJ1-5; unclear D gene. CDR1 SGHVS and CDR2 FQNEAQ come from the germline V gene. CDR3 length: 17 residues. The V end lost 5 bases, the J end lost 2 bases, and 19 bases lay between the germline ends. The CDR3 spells CASSRGPTTDGNQPQHF. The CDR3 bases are TGTGCCAGCAGCCGAGGCCCCACAACAGATGGCAATCAGCCCCAGCATTTT.

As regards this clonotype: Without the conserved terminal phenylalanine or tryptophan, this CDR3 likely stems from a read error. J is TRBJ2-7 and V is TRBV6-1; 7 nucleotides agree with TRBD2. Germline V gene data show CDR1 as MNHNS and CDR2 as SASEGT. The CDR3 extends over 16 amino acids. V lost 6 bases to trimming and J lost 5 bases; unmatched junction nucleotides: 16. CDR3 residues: CASSQRRTSGRDEQYL. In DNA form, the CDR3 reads TGTGCCAGCAGCCAGAGACGGACTAGTGGGAGGGACGAGCAGTACTTA.

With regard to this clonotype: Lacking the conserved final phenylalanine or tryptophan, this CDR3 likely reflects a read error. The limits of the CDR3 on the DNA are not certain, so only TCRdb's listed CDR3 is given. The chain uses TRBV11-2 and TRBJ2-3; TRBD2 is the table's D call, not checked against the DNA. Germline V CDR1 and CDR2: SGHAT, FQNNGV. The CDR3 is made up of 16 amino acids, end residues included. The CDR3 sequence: CASSQGLAGVKDTQYS.

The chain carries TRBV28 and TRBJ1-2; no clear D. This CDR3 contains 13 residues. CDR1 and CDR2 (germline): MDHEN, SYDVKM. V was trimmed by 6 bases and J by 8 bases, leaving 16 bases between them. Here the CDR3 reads CASSKFGVSGYTF. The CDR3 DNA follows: TGTGCCAGCAGCAAATTCGGGGTGTCGGGCTACACCTTC.

The CDR3, as DNA: TGCAGTGCTAGACCCGGGACAGGACAAGAGACCCAGTACTTC. Translating gives CSARPGTGQETQYF. The chain joins TRBV20-1 to TRBJ2-5; TRBD1 aligns across 8 bases. J gave up 2 bases and V 2 bases, and 4 bases lay outside the gene matches. Germline loops: CDR1 DFQATT, CDR2 SNEGSKA (reference sequence). The CDR3 length is 14 residues.

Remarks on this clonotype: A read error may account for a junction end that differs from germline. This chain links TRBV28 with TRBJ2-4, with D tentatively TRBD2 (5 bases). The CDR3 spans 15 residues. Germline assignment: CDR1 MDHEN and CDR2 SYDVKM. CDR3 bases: TGTGCCACCCTCCCGGTCGGTGGAGGAGTAGACATTCATTACTTC. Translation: CATLPVGGGVDIHYF.

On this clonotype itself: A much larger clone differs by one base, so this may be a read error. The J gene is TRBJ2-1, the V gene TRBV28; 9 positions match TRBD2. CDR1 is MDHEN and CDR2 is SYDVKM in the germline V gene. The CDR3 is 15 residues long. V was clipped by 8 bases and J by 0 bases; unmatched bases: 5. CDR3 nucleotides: TGTGCCAGCGGAAATAGCGGGAGCTCCTACAATGAGCAGTTCTTC. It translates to CASGNSGSSYNEQFF.

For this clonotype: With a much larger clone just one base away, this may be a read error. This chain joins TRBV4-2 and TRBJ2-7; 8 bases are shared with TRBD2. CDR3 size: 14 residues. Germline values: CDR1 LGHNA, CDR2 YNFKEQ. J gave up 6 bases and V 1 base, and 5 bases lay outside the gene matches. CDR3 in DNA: TGTGCCAGCAGCCAAGTTCTCACTAGCGGCGAGCAGTACTTC. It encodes CASSQVLTSGEQYF.

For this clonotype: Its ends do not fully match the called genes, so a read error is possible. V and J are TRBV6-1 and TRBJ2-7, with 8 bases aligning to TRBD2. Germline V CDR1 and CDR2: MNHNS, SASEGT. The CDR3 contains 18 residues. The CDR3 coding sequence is TGTGCCAGCAATGAAGCGCGGGGGCCGGCCGGGACTAGGTACGAGCAGTATTTC. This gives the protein CASNEARGPAGTRYEQYF.

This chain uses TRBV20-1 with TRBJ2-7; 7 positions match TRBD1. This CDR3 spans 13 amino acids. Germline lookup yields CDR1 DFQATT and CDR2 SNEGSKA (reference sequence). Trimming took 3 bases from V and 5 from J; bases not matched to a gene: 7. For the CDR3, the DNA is TGCAGTGCTAGGGTGACAGGGTCAAACGAGCAGTACTTC. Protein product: CSARVTGSNEQYF.

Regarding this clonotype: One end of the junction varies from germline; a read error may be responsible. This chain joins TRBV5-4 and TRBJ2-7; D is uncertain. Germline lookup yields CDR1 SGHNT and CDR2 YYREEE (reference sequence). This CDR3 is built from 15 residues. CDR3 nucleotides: TGTGCCAGCGGCTTGTTCGGTGGCCCCTCCTATGAGCAGCACTTC. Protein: CASGLFGGPSYEQHF.

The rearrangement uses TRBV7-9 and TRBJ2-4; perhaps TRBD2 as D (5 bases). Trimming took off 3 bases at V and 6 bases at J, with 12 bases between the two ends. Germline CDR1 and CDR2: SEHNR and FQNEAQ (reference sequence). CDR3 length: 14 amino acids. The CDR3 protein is CASSFRGPGNIQYF. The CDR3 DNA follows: TGTGCCAGCAGCTTCCGCGGGCCAGGAAACATTCAGTACTTC.

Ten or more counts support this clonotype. CDR3 region: CASSFGGQGNQPQHF. The CDR3 DNA reads TGTGCCAGCAGTTTCGGAGGACAGGGTAATCAGCCCCAGCATTTT. The chain recombines TRBV6-1 with TRBJ1-5; TRBD1 matches 8 bases. With V trimmed by 5 bases and J by 4 bases, 7 bases remained unmatched. Germline CDR1 reads MNHNS; CDR2 reads SASEGT. The CDR3 covers 15 residues.

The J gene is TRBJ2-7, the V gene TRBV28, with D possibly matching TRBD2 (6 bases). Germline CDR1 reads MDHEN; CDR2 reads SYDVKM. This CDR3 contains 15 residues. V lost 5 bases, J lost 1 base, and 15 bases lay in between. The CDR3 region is CASSLDPGASYEQYF. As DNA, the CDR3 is TGTGCCAGCAGTCTCGACCCGGGAGCGTCCTACGAGCAGTACTTC.

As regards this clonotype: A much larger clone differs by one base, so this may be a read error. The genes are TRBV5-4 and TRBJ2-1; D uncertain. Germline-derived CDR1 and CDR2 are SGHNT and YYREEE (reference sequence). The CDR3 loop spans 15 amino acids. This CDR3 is CAGSLGYGNYNEQFF. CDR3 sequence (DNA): TGTGCCGGCAGCTTGGGCTACGGCAACTACAATGAGCAGTTCTTC.

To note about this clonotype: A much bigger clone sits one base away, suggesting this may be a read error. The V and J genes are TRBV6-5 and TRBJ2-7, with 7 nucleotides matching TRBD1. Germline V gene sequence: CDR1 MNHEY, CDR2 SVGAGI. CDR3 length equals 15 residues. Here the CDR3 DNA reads TGTGCCAACAGTTACACCCCAGGGGGCTCCTACGAGCAGTACTTC. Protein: CANSYTPGGSYEQYF.

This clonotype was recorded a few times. CDR3 sequence: CASSLPQAYEQYF. CDR3 DNA sequence: TGTGCCAGCAGTTTACCCCAAGCCTACGAGCAGTACTTC. The chain is built from TRBV28 and TRBJ2-7; D not certain. The CDR3 is made up of 13 amino acids. Trimming took 2 bases from V and 2 from J, leaving 7 bases between them. CDR1 is MDHEN, CDR2 SYDVKM, per germline.

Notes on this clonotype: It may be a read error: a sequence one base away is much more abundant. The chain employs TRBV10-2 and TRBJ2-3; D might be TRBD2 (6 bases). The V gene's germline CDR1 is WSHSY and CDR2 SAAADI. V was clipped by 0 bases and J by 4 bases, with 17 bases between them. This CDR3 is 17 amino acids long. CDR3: CASSESWDSSTSDTQYF. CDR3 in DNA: TGCGCCAGCAGTGAGTCGTGGGACTCCTCCACCTCAGATACGCAGTATTTT.

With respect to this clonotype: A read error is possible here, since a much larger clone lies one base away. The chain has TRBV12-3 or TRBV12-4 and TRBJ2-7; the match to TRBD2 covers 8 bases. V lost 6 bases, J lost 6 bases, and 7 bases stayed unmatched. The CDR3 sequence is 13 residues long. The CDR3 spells CASRLGLAIEQYF. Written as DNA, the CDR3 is TGTGCCAGCAGGCTAGGACTAGCTATCGAGCAGTACTTC.

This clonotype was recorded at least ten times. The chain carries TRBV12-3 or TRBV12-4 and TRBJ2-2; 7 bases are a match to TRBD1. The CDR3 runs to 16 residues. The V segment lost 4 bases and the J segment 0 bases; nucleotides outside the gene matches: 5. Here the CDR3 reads CASSSPDRSNTGELFF. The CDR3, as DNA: TGTGCCAGCAGTTCCCCGGACAGGTCGAACACCGGGGAGCTGTTTTTT.

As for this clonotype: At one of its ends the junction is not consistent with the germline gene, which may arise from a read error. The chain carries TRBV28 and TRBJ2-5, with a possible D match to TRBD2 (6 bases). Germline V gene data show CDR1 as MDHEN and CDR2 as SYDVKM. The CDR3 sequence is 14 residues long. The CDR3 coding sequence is TGTGCCAACAGTCAAGCGGGCGTACAAGAGACCCAGTACTTC. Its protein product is CANSQAGVQETQYF.

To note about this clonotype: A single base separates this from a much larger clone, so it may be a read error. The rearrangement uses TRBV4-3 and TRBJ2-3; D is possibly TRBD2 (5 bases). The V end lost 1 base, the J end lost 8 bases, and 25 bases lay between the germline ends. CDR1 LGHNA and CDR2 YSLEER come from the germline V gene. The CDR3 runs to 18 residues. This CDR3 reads CASSQASTTKPPEGTQYF. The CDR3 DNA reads TGCGCCAGCAGCCAAGCCTCGACGACTAAGCCTCCCGAAGGTACGCAGTATTTT.

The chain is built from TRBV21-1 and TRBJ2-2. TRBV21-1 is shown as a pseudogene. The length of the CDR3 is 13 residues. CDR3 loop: CASTVGSTGELLF. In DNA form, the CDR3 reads TGTGCCAGTACGGTGGGCAGCACCGGGGAGCTGCTTTTT.